Given below is one T cell receptor (beta chain) in context. Its antigen is not yet known. No base quality values were provided; no much bigger clone lies one nucleotide off. The sample belongs to a study of cytomegalovirus exposure and HLA in healthy donors (dated by TCRdb to the late 2010s). In the study overall: According to an earlier analysis of 587 of the donors, about 179 million T cells yielded over 90 million unique TCR beta sequences and roughly 280 Gb of sequence data. All discovery cohort repertoires had been generated on a single sequencing platform. The genetic ancestry cluster associated with self-reported Caucasian donors included around four fifths of the approximately 400 genotyped donors. Alongside the repertoire data, information on donor age, sex, ethnicity and CMV serostatus was compiled. HLA typing included class I and class II loci at four-digit resolution. A separate validation cohort of over a hundred different subjects was used in addition to the 666-subject first cohort. A later genetic analysis used genome-wide SNP genotypes for about 55% of the 666 donors, treating that subset as a discovery cohort. An earlier analysis of about 620 of the donors applied high-throughput TCR beta sequencing to assess whether each TCR beta V gene segment acted as functional or pseudogenic. Typing coverage differed by locus: A, B, C, DRB1 and DQB1 were typed in about 620-640 donors, DQA1 in approximately 520, DPA1 in some 610, and DPB1 in 472. The study was designed to test whether signatures of past pathogen exposure could be identified by cataloging public T cell receptors. Rather than using new phenotypic data, the later analysis identified candidate immune exposures from TCR beta sequences and from how often those sequences occurred across donors. The study used immunosequencing to profile the T cell repertoires of around 600 subjects and linked those repertoires to cytomegalovirus serostatus. An early release that covered around 590 HLA-typed donors contained approximately 300 gigabases of sequencing data and about 93 million unique TCR sequences. To study patterns of TCR occurrence, a later analysis re-analyzed previously published TCR beta repertoires from around 700 donors and added high-resolution HLA genotyping. Among over 350 genotyped donors of the cohort, an average of roughly 240,000 unique TCR beta nucleotide sequences were sequenced per donor, roughly 20% of them non-productive. High-throughput TCR immunosequencing, statistical association of individual TCRs with disease status, and machine learning were combined to predict cytomegalovirus infection status. Because of strong linkage in the cohort, five DR-DQ haplotypes were treated as single units for association and clustering. The paper as a whole reports these results and caveats: The sequencing pipeline was judged likely to have produced a cluster of highly shared sequence variants as a technical artifact. Strong co-occurrence of HLA alleles, especially DR and DQ, made assigning TCR associations to individual alleles difficult. In both the original and validation cohorts, the classifier was reported to diagnose cytomegalovirus status with high specificity and sensitivity. The 87-base-pair reads could not distinguish some IMGT-functional V segments, including TRBV6-2 and TRBV6-3, so those segments were excluded. A few of the identified cytomegalovirus-associated TCR beta chains were confirmed in vitro to be specific for cytomegalovirus antigens. Specific HLA alleles were associated with 15,000 to 20,000 TCR beta sequences at a false discovery rate of 0.05 in a later analysis. Because HLA typing was missing for some donors at each locus, association tests included only the typed subset. A further reported finding was that TCR beta sequences accurately predicted the HLA-A and HLA-B alleles for most subjects in the first cohort. In a later analysis, HLA-associated TCR beta chains showed more clonal expansion and lower generation probabilities than non-associated chains that were equally common. The authors suggested that the approach could potentially be generalized to other disease states and immunological phenotypes. The cohort was sequenced for TCR beta chains only, and without alpha or paired-chain data the features that could be detected were limited. Because counts were too low, about 15 rarely observed V segments, including chromosome 9 orphons, were left out of the earlier analysis of roughly 600 of the donors. The study gave a list of about 170 TCR beta chains associated with cytomegalovirus. V-gene and J-gene trimming of TCR beta chains was associated with a missense DCLRE1C variant in a later genetic analysis, and the association was replicated in an independent cohort. Several of the top co-occurrence clusters appeared to be linked to parvovirus B19, influenza, CMV and Epstein-Barr virus, according to a later analysis. In a later analysis, most CMV-associated TCR beta chains were found to appear HLA-restricted, with HLA associations seemingly driven largely by CMV exposure. Broadly in line with IMGT annotations, most TCR beta V segments showed up in productive rearrangements about 87% or about 30% of the time in an earlier analysis of about 500 of the donors. CMV serostatus was the only immune exposure information available for the cohort. The presence/absence analyses assumed that sequencing depth was roughly uniform across donors, and that assumption may not be true. Correlated functional status among segregating V segments might be attributable to linkage disequilibrium, but an unknown experimental factor could not be ruled out. While some public TCRs were present in many individuals, most TCR sequences turned up only very rarely across donors. In a later genetic analysis, fewer N-insertions in productive TCRs were reported among donors in an Asian-associated ancestry cluster than the roughly 700-donor mean. In a later analysis, TCR association rates were found to vary across HLA loci, with the most associated TCRs seen for DRB1 alleles and the fewest for HLA-C alleles.

V lost 5 bases and J lost 8 bases, and the count of bases not matched to a germline gene is 10. The CDR3 spans 15 residues, from the cysteine through the phenylalanine. The only DNA kept is the CDR3, 45 bases in frame from the first base. From the germline V gene (reference sequence), CDR1 is WNHNN and CDR2 is SYGVQD. Library preparation was by the immunoSEQ multiplex PCR assay. For the multiplex PCR, a mixture combining 60 forward primers for TCR Vbeta segments and 13 reverse primers for TCR Jbeta segments was used. Amplification of the CDR3 region of rearranged TCR beta genes was performed with a multiplex PCR assay on genomic DNA. The Illumina HiSeq System was used to sequence the amplified TCR beta libraries as 87-base-pair reads. In the original analysis: Across the 500 to 700 repertoires, a later analysis counted 78 million or so unique TCR beta chains, around 11 million of which were shared by at least two donors. To remove PCR and sequencing errors, raw reads were error-corrected and collapsed into unique sequences using a nearest-neighbor algorithm that merged closely related sequences. To assign V, D and J gene segments, CDR3 sequences were aligned to IMGT reference sequences. For a sequence to be retained, at least a six-nucleotide match to both a V gene segment and a J gene segment was required. A rearrangement counted as productive if the CDR3 had no stop codons and remained in frame with V and J, and every other rearrangement counted as non-productive. CDR3 was defined by IMGT convention, running from the second conserved V-encoded cysteine to the conserved J-encoded phenylalanine. In an earlier analysis of roughly 580 of the donors, sequences lacking an unambiguous match to a single V gene segment were excluded. An earlier analysis of roughly 590 of the donors called V segments functional above 56.7% productive rearrangements and segregating when the between-donor standard deviation exceeded 5%. A statistical classification framework was built to diagnose cytomegalovirus status from the catalog of TCR beta chain sequences. V and J gene assignment, in a later analysis, came from comparing TCR nucleotide sequences with IMGT/GENE-DB human TR gene sequences. A later analysis assigned CDR3 sequences and most-parsimonious VDJ recombination scenarios with the TCRdist pipeline. In a later analysis, each TCR beta chain was defined by its CDR3 amino acid sequence together with its V-gene family, and reads lacking a unique V-gene family were excluded. In a later analysis, 450 to 600 highly shared, low-generation-probability nucleotide sequences were removed to address suspected cross-contamination and a sequencing artifact. A later analysis calculated a clonal expansion index for each public chain from normalized within-repertoire ranks of inferred template counts. A later analysis computed generation probabilities with a VDJ recombination model fitted to out-of-frame rearrangements, and checked the results against IGoR. A later analysis scored TCR-TCR, TCR-HLA and TCR-CMV co-occurrence with hypergeometric tests, applying a repertoire-size bias correction to TCR pairs. A later analysis estimated false discovery rates by permuting HLA or CMV assignments 20 times. In a later analysis, co-occurring TCRs were grouped using DBSCAN, and TCRdist sequence similarity was added for clustering within HLA-allele-positive subsets. Repertoires with fewer than 30,000 or more than 120,000 public chains were left out of co-occurrence clustering, as were several repertoires with anomalous nucleotide sharing. TCRdb took this table from immuneACCESS and kept in-frame rearrangements with V and J called. Such tables lack part of the clones; where checked against another copy, unresolved V genes explain under half of the gap, and the rest is unexplained. Clone size and V and J calls were adopted from that table, with D and trimming inferred from the DNA. The sample includes hundreds of thousands of clones, with about 90% observed a single time. Of the sample, approximately 2.2% falls within the top ten clones.

In total, roughly 670 healthy bone marrow donors made up the cohort. At the time of sampling, all cohort members were nominally healthy, though unrecorded immune exposures were likely present. The donor was CMV seronegative and was included in the group of around 320 seronegative cohort members. A peripheral blood sample was collected from each donor, and TCR beta sequencing was performed on peripheral blood mononuclear cells. Genomic DNA was extracted from the blood cell samples with the Qiagen DNeasy Blood Extraction Kit. The sample comprised PBMCs. The chain is assembled from TRBV10-1 and TRBJ2-1, with 9 bases matching TRBD2. This TCR was recovered from a woman aged 18-29 years in good health and CMV-seronegative. DNA sequence: TGCGCCAGCAGTCCTTATAGCGGGGGAAGGGATGAGCAGTTCTTC. The translation is CASSPYSGGRDEQFF.